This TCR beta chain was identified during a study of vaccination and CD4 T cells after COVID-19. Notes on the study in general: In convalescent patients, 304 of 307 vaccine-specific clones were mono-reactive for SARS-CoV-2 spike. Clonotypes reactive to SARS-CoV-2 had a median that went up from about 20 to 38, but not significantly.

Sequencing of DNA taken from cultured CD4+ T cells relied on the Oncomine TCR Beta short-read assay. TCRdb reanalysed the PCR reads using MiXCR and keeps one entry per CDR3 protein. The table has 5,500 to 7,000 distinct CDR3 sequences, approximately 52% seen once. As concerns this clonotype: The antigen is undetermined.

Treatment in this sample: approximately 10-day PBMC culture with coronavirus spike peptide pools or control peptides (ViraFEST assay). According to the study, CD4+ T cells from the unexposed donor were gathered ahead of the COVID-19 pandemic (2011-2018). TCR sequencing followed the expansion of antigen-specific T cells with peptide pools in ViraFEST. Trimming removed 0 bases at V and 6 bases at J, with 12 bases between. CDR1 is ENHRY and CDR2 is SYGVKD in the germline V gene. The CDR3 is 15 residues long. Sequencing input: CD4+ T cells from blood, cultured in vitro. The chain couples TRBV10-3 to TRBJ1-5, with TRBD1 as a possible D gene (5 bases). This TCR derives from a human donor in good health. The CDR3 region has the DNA TGTGCCATCAGTGAGTCGGGAGGGGCTGGTCAGCCCCAGCATTTT. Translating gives CAISESGGAGQPQHF.